The entry that follows covers one T cell receptor beta chain sequence. It has no known antigen specificity. No per-base quality is available; no much larger clone lies one base away. The library relied on the immunoSEQ multiplex PCR assay. For the multiplex PCR, a mixture combining 60 forward primers for TCR Vbeta segments and 13 reverse primers for TCR Jbeta segments was used. Amplification of the CDR3 region of rearranged TCR beta genes was performed with a multiplex PCR assay on genomic DNA. On the Illumina HiSeq System, the amplified TCR beta libraries were sequenced as 87-base-pair reads. Turning to the authors' computational methods: A later analysis counted tens of millions of unique TCR beta chains across the 666 repertoires, and some 11 million of these chains were shared by at least two donors. Raw reads were error-corrected and collapsed into unique sequences with a nearest-neighbor algorithm that merged closely related sequences to remove PCR and sequencing errors. To assign V, D and J gene segments, CDR3 sequences were aligned to IMGT reference sequences. For a sequence to be retained, a match of at least six nucleotides to both a V gene segment and a J gene segment was required. A rearrangement was called productive if the CDR3 had no stop codons and remained in frame with V and J, and every other rearrangement was called non-productive. CDR3 was defined according to IMGT convention as the region running from the second conserved V-encoded cysteine to the conserved J-encoded phenylalanine. The earlier analysis of 587 of the donors excluded sequences that lacked an unambiguous match to a single V gene segment. In an earlier analysis of some 590 of the donors, a V segment was called functional when productive rearrangements were above 56.7%, and segregating when the standard deviation between donors exceeded 5%. A statistical classification framework was built for diagnosing cytomegalovirus status from the catalog of TCR beta chain sequences. V and J gene assignment, in a later analysis, came from comparing TCR nucleotide sequences with IMGT/GENE-DB human TR gene sequences. Using the TCRdist pipeline, a later analysis assigned CDR3 sequences along with most-parsimonious VDJ recombination scenarios. A later analysis defined each TCR beta chain by its CDR3 amino acid sequence plus V-gene family, and excluded reads lacking a unique V-gene family. To address suspected cross-contamination and a sequencing artifact, a later analysis removed 592 highly shared, low-generation-probability nucleotide sequences. For each public chain, a later analysis derived a clonal expansion index from normalized ranks of inferred template counts within each repertoire. In a later analysis, generation probabilities were computed using a VDJ recombination model fitted to out-of-frame rearrangements, and the results were checked against IGoR. A later analysis scored TCR-TCR, TCR-HLA and TCR-CMV co-occurrence with hypergeometric tests, applying a repertoire-size bias correction to TCR pairs. In a later analysis, false discovery rates were estimated by permuting HLA or CMV assignments 20 times. In a later analysis, co-occurring TCRs were grouped using DBSCAN, and TCRdist sequence similarity was added for clustering within HLA-allele-positive subsets. Co-occurrence clustering excluded repertoires with fewer than 30,000 or more than 120,000 public chains, plus five with anomalous nucleotide sharing. As stored in TCRdb, this immuneACCESS dataset retains in-frame rearrangements with V and J assigned. A fraction of the clones does not appear; measured against another copy, unresolved V genes explain less than half of the discrepancy, and the remainder lacks a known reason. That table furnishes V, J and clone size, whereas the DNA furnished D and trimming. The sample data list 200,000 to 250,000 clones, and around 80% of these were observed just once. Roughly 2.5% of the sample lies in the top ten.

In total, around 600 healthy bone marrow donors made up the cohort. At the time of sampling, every cohort member was nominally healthy, though immune exposures that went unrecorded were likely present. The donor tested CMV seropositive and was one of the 289 seropositive cohort members. Every donor gave a peripheral blood sample, and the peripheral blood mononuclear cells from that sample were used for TCR beta sequencing. Genomic DNA extraction from the blood cell samples was performed with the Qiagen DNeasy Blood Extraction Kit. From the germline V gene, CDR1 is MDHEN and CDR2 is SYDVKM. Counted from cysteine to phenylalanine, this CDR3 has 16 amino acids. The only DNA kept is the CDR3, 48 bases in frame from the first base. V is clipped by 3 bases and J by 4 bases, and the sequence between their germline boundaries is 18 bases long. This record belongs to a study of cytomegalovirus exposure and HLA in healthy donors (dated by TCRdb to the late 2010s). Study-wide context: In an earlier analysis of 450 to 750 of the donors, 250 to 350 Gb of sequence data and 90 million to 120 million unique TCR beta sequences from about 179 million T cells were reported. An early release that covered roughly 600 HLA-typed donors contained about 290 gigabases of sequencing data and 70 million to 100 million unique TCR sequences. Of the 300 to 450 genotyped donors, approximately 80% fell in the genetic ancestry cluster associated with self-reported Caucasian donors. The study was designed to test whether signatures of past pathogen exposure could be identified by cataloging public T cell receptors. The T cell repertoires of 666 subjects were profiled by immunosequencing and related to cytomegalovirus serostatus. A separate validation cohort of roughly 130 different subjects was used in addition to the roughly 720-subject first cohort. The study combined high-throughput TCR immunosequencing, statistical association of individual TCRs with disease status, and machine learning to predict cytomegalovirus infection status. To study patterns of TCR occurrence, a later analysis re-analyzed previously published TCR beta repertoires from 666 donors and added high-resolution HLA genotyping. In the later analysis, no new phenotypic data were used to find candidate immune exposures; instead, reliance was placed on TCR beta sequences and their occurrence across donors. In an earlier analysis of a few hundred of the donors, high-throughput TCR beta sequencing was used to judge whether each TCR beta V gene segment behaved as functional or pseudogenic. Donor age, sex, ethnicity and CMV serostatus were compiled alongside the repertoire data. In a later genetic analysis, genome-wide SNP genotypes for about 55% of the 666 donors were used, and that subset was treated as a discovery cohort. All discovery cohort repertoires had been generated using a single sequencing platform. HLA typing included class I and class II loci at four-digit resolution. Typing coverage differed by locus: A, B, C, DRB1 and DQB1 were typed in roughly 620-630 donors, DQA1 in roughly 510, DPA1 in around 580, and DPB1 in 450 to 480. Because of strong linkage in the cohort, a few DR-DQ haplotypes were treated as single units for association and clustering. Among some 400 genotyped donors of the cohort, an average of roughly 240,000 unique TCR beta nucleotide sequences were sequenced per donor, 15% to 20% of them non-productive.

Overall results and qualifications from the work: The classifier was reported to diagnose cytomegalovirus status with high specificity and sensitivity in both the original and validation cohorts. According to a later analysis, TCR association rates differed among HLA loci, with DRB1 alleles showing the most associated TCRs and HLA-C alleles showing the fewest. In an earlier analysis of about 600 of the donors, most TCR beta V segments appeared in productive rearrangements about 87% or about 30% of the time, broadly matching IMGT annotations. The study listed 150 to 200 TCR beta chains as associated with cytomegalovirus. The only immune exposure information available for the cohort was CMV serostatus. In a later analysis, most CMV-associated TCR beta chains were found to appear HLA-restricted, with HLA associations seemingly driven largely by CMV exposure. Some IMGT-functional V segments, including TRBV6-2 and TRBV6-3, could not be distinguished by the 87-base-pair reads and were therefore excluded. The earlier analysis of a few hundred of the donors excluded 15 to 20 rarely observed V segments, including chromosome 9 orphons, because counts were too low. A later analysis associated about 17,000 TCR beta sequences with specific HLA alleles at a false discovery rate of 0.05. A later genetic analysis reported fewer N-insertions in productive TCRs among donors in an Asian-associated ancestry cluster than the roughly 620-donor mean. According to the authors, the approach could potentially be generalized to other disease states and immunological phenotypes. A further reported finding was that TCR beta sequences accurately predicted the HLA-A and HLA-B alleles for most subjects in the first cohort. A later genetic analysis associated a missense DCLRE1C variant with V-gene and J-gene trimming of TCR beta chains, and an independent cohort replicated the association. Several of the top co-occurrence clusters appeared to be linked to parvovirus B19, influenza, CMV and Epstein-Barr virus, according to a later analysis. Linkage disequilibrium might explain the correlated functional status among segregating V segments, but an unknown experimental factor could not be ruled out. Across donors, most TCR sequences were observed very rarely, whereas some public TCRs were present in many individuals. Presence/absence analyses assumed roughly uniform sequencing depth across donors, an assumption that may not hold. Compared with equally common non-associated chains, HLA-associated TCR beta chains in a later analysis were more clonally expanded and had lower generation probabilities. When HLA alleles, especially DR and DQ, strongly co-occurred, TCR associations were difficult to assign to individual alleles. A cluster of highly shared sequence variants was judged likely to be a technical artifact of the sequencing pipeline. The cohort was sequenced for TCR beta chains only, and without alpha or paired-chain data the features that could be detected were limited. In vitro tests confirmed that a few of the cytomegalovirus-associated TCR beta chains recognize cytomegalovirus antigens. HLA typing was unavailable for some donors at each locus, so association tests used only the typed subset.

Sequenced: PBMCs. The clonotype comes from a woman aged 60-75 years in good health and CMV-seropositive. Recombination connected TRBV28 to TRBJ1-1, with a tentative D gene TRBD1 over 6 matching bases. The nucleotide sequence is given as TGTGCCAGCAGTTTGACAGGAGTAGGTAGGAGCACTGAAGCTTTCTTT. Its amino acids are CASSLTGVGRSTEAFF.